The 10 T cell receptor beta chains below were found in one sample sequenced in a study of CD8 T cells in ankylosing spondylitis. TCRdb reprocessed the 5' RACE reads via MiXCR and lists one record per CDR3 protein. The sample shows some 800,000 distinct CDR3 sequences, approximately 10% of them seen only once. Study-wide results and caveats: For ankylosing spondylitis blood, a TCR beta motif of seven to nine highly homologous variants appeared characteristic.

These receptors are not linked to any known antigen. Input material: blood, either unsorted or a sorted T cell fraction (not recorded which). Every receptor here comes from a male donor with ankylosing spondylitis.

The chain uses TRBV5-4 and TRBJ2-1, with D possibly TRBD1 on 6 matching bases. Germline lookup yields CDR1 SGHNT and CDR2 YYREEE (reference sequence). V gave up 2 bases and J gave up 3 bases, with 15 bases separating them. This CDR3 has 16 amino acids. The CDR3 reads CASSFPGRTDYNEQFF. The CDR3 DNA reads as TGTGCCAGCAGCTTTCCGGGACGGACAGACTACAATGAGCAGTTCTTC.

The sample holds a few counts of this clonotype. The chain employs TRBV4-1 and TRBJ1-1; D is unclear. The germline V gene has CDR1 MGHRA and CDR2 YSYEKL. V gave up 3 bases and J gave up 6 bases, with 14 bases separating them. The CDR3 runs 14 residues. The CDR3 DNA sequence: TGCGCCAGCAGCCACCTCAAAGCGGGGTCTGAAGCTTTCTTT. The encoded protein is CASSHLKAGSEAFF.

The V gene is TRBV20-1, the J gene TRBJ1-5; D is possibly TRBD1 (5 bases). The V and J ends lost 0 bases and 4 bases respectively, with 13 bases between them. Germline CDR1 reads DFQATT; CDR2 reads SNEGSKA (reference sequence). This CDR3 contains 15 residues. The CDR3 reads CSARDRGTVNQPQHF. The CDR3 nucleotides read TGCAGTGCTAGAGATCGGGGGACCGTGAATCAGCCCCAGCATTTT.

The gene calls are TRBV7-2 and TRBJ1-5, with TRBD1 as a possible D gene (6 bases). V dropped 1 base and J dropped 6 bases, with 13 bases sitting between them. In germline, CDR1 is SGHTA, CDR2 FQGNSA. The CDR3 sequence is 15 residues long. The chain's CDR3 is CASSLGNTGFQPQHF. The CDR3 DNA is TGTGCCAGCAGCTTAGGCAATACAGGGTTTCAGCCCCAGCATTTT.

Ten or more counts support this clonotype. The V call is TRBV10-3, the J call TRBJ2-1; D ambiguous. The CDR3 covers 11 residues. V dropped 5 bases and J dropped 3 bases, with 2 bases sitting between them. Germline-derived CDR1 and CDR2 are ENHRY and SYGVKD. CDR3 nucleotide sequence: TGTGCCATCAGTCTCTACAATGAGCAGTTCTTC. This translates into CAISLYNEQFF.

The J gene is TRBJ1-4, the V gene TRBV12-3 or TRBV12-4; the match to TRBD1 covers 7 bases. V was pared by 5 bases and J by 4 bases, with 7 bases of the junction left unmatched. The CDR3 spans 15 residues. CDR3 sequence (DNA): TGTGCCAGCAGTCTAGGGGACAGAAGTAATGAAAAACTGTTTTTT. It encodes CASSLGDRSNEKLFF.

This chain links TRBV27 with TRBJ2-7; possibly TRBD2 for D (5 bases). Germline CDR1 and CDR2: MNHEY and SMNVEV (reference sequence). The CDR3 is 15 residues long. Trimming took 5 bases from V and 7 from J, leaving 21 bases between them. This CDR3 is CASSPNTPETGEQYF. In DNA form, the CDR3 reads TGTGCCAGCAGTCCAAACACCCCTGAGACGGGGGAGCAGTACTTC.

This chain connects TRBV5-1 to TRBJ1-1; D not certain. The germline V gene encodes CDR1 SGHRS and CDR2 YFSETQ. The V end lost 0 bases, the J end lost 0 bases, and 6 bases lay between the germline ends. The CDR3 loop spans 14 amino acids. The CDR3 DNA reads TGCGCCAGCAGCTTGGAGACATTGAACACTGAAGCTTTCTTT. This sequence encodes CASSLETLNTEAFF.

The rearrangement uses TRBV7-2 and TRBJ1-1; D is ambiguous. V was clipped by 1 base and J by 0 bases, with 9 bases between them. The CDR3 runs to 15 residues. Germline V gene data show CDR1 as SGHTA and CDR2 as FQGNSA. The CDR3 DNA reads as TGTGCCAGCAGCTTAGGTTCCTACATGAACACTGAAGCTTTCTTT. Translated: CASSLGSYMNTEAFF.

The table lists this clonotype with a few counts. The chain couples TRBV4-2 to TRBJ1-2; D may be TRBD1 (5 bases). CDR3 length: 15 residues. Trimming took 3 bases from V and 4 from J, leaving 15 bases between them. Germline CDR1 reads LGHNA; CDR2 reads YNFKEQ. Here the CDR3 reads CASSHSDRGGYGYTF. The CDR3 coding sequence is TGTGCCAGCAGCCACTCCGACCGGGGCGGCTATGGCTACACCTTC.